Shown below are 15 T cell receptor beta chains from a single sample sequenced in a study of metastatic and nonmetastatic thyroid tumors. TCRdb reanalyzed the PCR reads with MiXCR. This repertoire shows approximately 34,000 clones, about 15% found once; its top ten account for nearly 3.5%. Until they underwent thyroid surgery, no patient had received any treatment. Source material: blood. All receptors come from a female donor with papillary thyroid cancer or a benign thyroid nodule (not recorded which). Some clones in this sample may be carry-over from other donors' samples.

The chain has TRBV12-3 or TRBV12-4 and TRBJ2-1; 7 nucleotides align to TRBD2. This CDR3 has 14 amino acids. V shed 6 bases and J 8 bases; nucleotides not matched to a gene: 10. The CDR3 region has the DNA TGTGCCAGCAGGGGCGGGAGCCCCTTAGATGAGCAGTTCTTC. Translation: CASRGGSPLDEQFF.

This clone was detected ten times or more. The chain has TRBV2 and TRBJ2-1, with TRBD2 matching 8 bases. CDR3 length: 14 residues. The V gene end was trimmed by 3 bases and the J gene end by 7 bases; junction bases not matched to a gene: 5. CDR1 is SNHLY, CDR2 FYNNEI, per germline. For the CDR3, the DNA is TGTGCCAGCAGTGACCGGGAGGGCCGAAATGAGCAGTTCTTC. Translated, it gives CASSDREGRNEQFF.

This clone was counted many times. This rearrangement joins TRBV5-8 to TRBJ2-3, with D possibly matching TRBD2 (6 bases). Germline V gene lookup returns CDR1 SGHTS and CDR2 YDEGEE. This CDR3 has 16 amino acids. Trimming left V 0 bases short and J 5 bases short, with 16 bases between. CDR3: CASSLGSGALVDTQYF. The CDR3 DNA sequence: TGTGCCAGCAGCTTGGGGTCGGGAGCCCTGGTAGATACGCAGTATTTT.

The chain is built from TRBV5-1 and TRBJ2-1; 9 bases are a match to TRBD1. The ends lost 9 bases at V and 9 bases at J; junction bases unmatched: 13. Germline loops: CDR1 SGHRS, CDR2 YFSETQ. The CDR3 is made up of 14 amino acids. CDR3 residues: CATSLGTGWIEQFF. CDR3 bases: TGCGCCACCTCCCTCGGGACAGGGTGGATTGAGCAGTTCTTC.

This clone was recorded at least ten times. This sequence joins TRBV10-3 and TRBJ2-7; either TRBD1 or TRBD2 may supply D (5 bases each). Germline CDR1 is ENHRY and CDR2 is SYGVKD. This CDR3 contains 15 residues. V shed 10 bases and J shed 4 bases, with 23 bases lying between them. CDR3 amino acids: CATGPRDGVSYEQYF. The CDR3 nucleotides read TGTGCCACTGGGCCAAGGGACGGGGTTTCGTACGAGCAGTACTTC.

On this clone itself: The same CDR3 arises from other DNA sequences in this sample as well. The genes are TRBV6-2 or TRBV6-3 and TRBJ2-3; D is perhaps TRBD2 (7 bases). Germline CDR1 is MNHEY and CDR2 is SVGEGT. Trimming took off 7 bases at V and 0 bases at J, with 14 bases between the two ends. This CDR3 has 15 amino acids. The CDR3 reads CASTRGRDSTDTQYF. For the CDR3, the DNA is TGTGCCAGCACAAGGGGGAGGGATAGCACAGATACGCAGTATTTT.

The chain links TRBV11-2 to TRBJ2-1, with 7 bases that match TRBD2. The CDR3 contains 16 residues. The germline V gene encodes CDR1 SGHAT and CDR2 FQNNGV. Trimming took 5 bases from V and 3 from J; bases not matched to a gene: 10. The CDR3 nucleotides read TGTGCCAGCAGCCCATTCCGGGGGGTCATCTACAATGAGCAGTTCTTC. Translated: CASSPFRGVIYNEQFF.

This clone was seen ten or more times. The chain links TRBV6-1 to TRBJ2-5, with D possibly matching TRBD2 (7 bases). This CDR3 spans 14 amino acids. The V gene's germline CDR1 is MNHNS and CDR2 SASEGT. The V end was cut by 6 bases, the J end by 5 bases, with 16 bases between. The CDR3, as DNA: TGTGCCAGCAGGTCTGGGGGGGGCGCGGAGACCCAGTACTTC. This sequence encodes CASRSGGGAETQYF.

The chain links TRBV27 to TRBJ2-7, with TRBD1 matching over 7 bases. The germline V gene has CDR1 MNHEY and CDR2 SMNVEV (reference sequence). J lost 1 base, V lost 6 bases, and 12 bases had no gene match. The CDR3 totals 16 residues. The CDR3 DNA reads TGTGCCAGCAGCTTAACGGACAGGAGTGAGTCCTACGAGCAGTACTTC. Its translation: CASSLTDRSESYEQYF.

The gene calls are TRBV7-2 and TRBJ2-7, with D tentatively TRBD2 (6 bases). The CDR3 length is 15 residues. Per the germline V gene, CDR1 is SGHTA and CDR2 is FQGNSA. Trimming left V 10 bases short and J 3 bases short, with 22 bases between. CDR3 loop: CAIISRLVGGYEQYF. CDR3 bases: TGTGCCATCATCTCCAGACTGGTGGGGGGCTACGAGCAGTACTTC.

This clone was counted ten times or more. The CDR3 here is CASSLGGLARGETQYF. DNA of the CDR3: TGCGCCAGCAGCTTGGGGGGGTTGGCGAGAGGAGAGACCCAGTACTTC. The genes are TRBV5-1 and TRBJ2-5; D is tentatively TRBD1 or TRBD2 (5 bases each). The V and J ends lost 0 bases and 4 bases respectively, with 16 bases between them. This CDR3 is 16 amino acids long. The germline gives CDR1 SGHRS, CDR2 YFSETQ.

This clone was counted at least ten times. The chain joins TRBV7-3 to TRBJ2-1; the D gene is possibly TRBD2 (6 bases). Germline V gives CDR1 SGHTA, CDR2 FQGTGA. The V gene lost 5 bases and the J gene lost 7 bases, with 18 bases spanning the gap. The CDR3 contains 15 residues. The CDR3 spells CASSLLAAQVNEQFF. In nucleotides, the CDR3 is TGTGCCAGCAGCCTGTTAGCGGCTCAGGTAAATGAGCAGTTCTTC.

This clone was counted at least ten times. The CDR3 spells CASSRGWGEQFF. In nucleotides, the CDR3 is TGCGCCAGCAGCCGGGGCTGGGGTGAGCAGTTCTTC. The gene calls are TRBV5-1 and TRBJ2-1, with D possibly called TRBD1 or TRBD2 (5 bases each). This CDR3 region has 12 residues. V shed 4 bases and J shed 9 bases, with 11 bases lying between them. Germline values: CDR1 SGHRS, CDR2 YFSETQ.

This clone was seen ten or more times. The J gene is TRBJ2-1, the V gene TRBV5-6; TRBD2 aligns across 11 bases. The germline CDR1 and CDR2 sequences are SGHDT and YYEEEE. The CDR3 sequence is 16 residues long. After removal of 3 bases from V and 8 bases from J, the junction contained 10 bases not matched to a gene. Here the CDR3 DNA reads TGTGCCAGCAGCTCCCTAACTAGCGGGAGTGACCATGAGCAGTTCTTC. Its translation is CASSSLTSGSDHEQFF.

This clone was seen at least ten times. The rearrangement joins TRBV11-3 to TRBJ2-1; 14 nucleotides agree with TRBD2. The trim removed 5 bases at V and 9 bases at J, leaving 6 bases unmatched. Germline assignment: CDR1 SGHNT and CDR2 YENEEA. CDR3 size: 15 residues. The CDR3 bases are TGTGCCAGCAGCCCGACTAGCGGGAGGGGTGGTGAGCAGTTCTTC. The encoded protein is CASSPTSGRGGEQFF.